This is a list of T cell receptor beta chains from one sample in a study of T cells after yellow fever vaccination. TCRdb reprocessed the 5' RACE reads with MiXCR, giving one entry per CDR3 protein. The repertoire includes under 400,000 distinct CDR3 sequences, 9.5% to 13% of them detected once, and roughly 18% sits in the top ten. The material sequenced was PBMCs, taken on the day of the first yellow fever vaccination. These receptors were taken from a man younger than 35 who received the YFV17D yellow fever vaccine. CDR3s include the opening cysteine and the closing phenylalanine or tryptophan. A D gene is named only where the DNA matches it firmly. Size tells how often a clone was seen (once, few, many) or the class of an expanded clone, and some rows leave it out.

V gene: TRBV29-1; clone size: NA; J gene: TRBJ1-6; D gene: TRBD1; CDR3 DNA: TGCAGCGCTCAGACGGGACAGAGAAATTCACCCCTCCACTTT; CDR3 protein: CSAQTGQRNSPLHF
V gene: TRBV9; clone size: many; J gene: TRBJ2-2; D gene: NA; CDR3 DNA: TGTGCCAGCAGCACATCCACAGGGCACGGGGAGCTGTTTTTT; CDR3 protein: CASSTSTGHGELFF
V gene: TRBV4-2; clone size: NA; J gene: TRBJ2-7; D gene: NA; CDR3 DNA: TGTGCCAGCAGCCAAGATAGGGGATTCATCTACGAGCAGTACTTC; CDR3 protein: CASSQDRGFIYEQYF
V gene: TRBV5-1; clone size: NA; J gene: TRBJ2-1; D gene: NA; CDR3 DNA: TGCGCCAGCAGCTTGTGGCTTACTTACAATGAGCAGTTCTTC; CDR3 protein: CASSLWLTYNEQFF
V gene: TRBV15; clone size: few; J gene: TRBJ2-5; D gene: NA; CDR3 DNA: TGTGCCACCAGCAGAGATAGGGTAGCGCAAGAGACCCAGTACTTC; CDR3 protein: CATSRDRVAQETQYF
V gene: TRBV18; clone size: many; J gene: TRBJ2-5; D gene: NA; CDR3 DNA: TGTGCCAGCTCACGGGACTACCAAGAGACCCAGTACTTC; CDR3 protein: CASSRDYQETQYF
V gene: TRBV7-9; clone size: NA; J gene: TRBJ2-7; D gene: NA; CDR3 DNA: TGTGCCAGCAGCCTTACTAATACTGATTCCGAGCAGTACTTC; CDR3 protein: CASSLTNTDSEQYF
V gene: TRBV15; clone size: NA; J gene: TRBJ2-2; D gene: TRBD2; CDR3 DNA: TGTGCCACCAGCCGGGAGGGCTCTAGCGGGGAGCTGTTTTTT; CDR3 protein: CATSREGSSGELFF
V gene: TRBV12-3/TRBV12-4; clone size: NA; J gene: TRBJ2-5; D gene: NA; CDR3 DNA: TGTGCCAGCAGTCCGTTTCTTGGGGAGTTAGAAGAGACCCAGTACTTC; CDR3 protein: CASSPFLGELEETQYF
V gene: TRBV20-1; clone size: few; J gene: TRBJ2-2; D gene: NA; CDR3 DNA: TGCAGTGCTAGAGTGGCTAGTATCAACACCGGGGAGCTGTTTTTT; CDR3 protein: CSARVASINTGELFF
V gene: TRBV5-1; clone size: few; J gene: TRBJ2-5; D gene: NA; CDR3 DNA: TGCGCCAGCAGCTTCGCGCAGGGGCCCCAAGAGACCCAGTACTTC; CDR3 protein: CASSFAQGPQETQYF
V gene: TRBV12-3/TRBV12-4; clone size: NA; J gene: TRBJ2-3; D gene: TRBD1; CDR3 DNA: TGTGCCGCCTGGACAGGGATACGCACAGATACGCAGTATTTT; CDR3 protein: CAAWTGIRTDTQYF
V gene: TRBV7-9; clone size: NA; J gene: TRBJ2-7; D gene: NA; CDR3 DNA: TGTGCCAGCAGCTTTGGTAGAAGGGAGCAGTACTTC; CDR3 protein: CASSFGRREQYF
V gene: TRBV9; clone size: NA; J gene: TRBJ2-3; D gene: TRBD2; CDR3 DNA: TGTGCCAGCAGCGTAGACGGGGGGGTGCTAGATACGCAGTATTTT; CDR3 protein: CASSVDGGVLDTQYF
V gene: TRBV19; clone size: few; J gene: TRBJ2-3; D gene: NA; CDR3 DNA: TGTGCCAGTAGTATGGGTCAGGGTCCAACAGATACGCAGTATTTT; CDR3 protein: CASSMGQGPTDTQYF
V gene: TRBV4-1; clone size: few; J gene: TRBJ2-3; D gene: TRBD2; CDR3 DNA: TGCGCCAGCAGCCACCCAGGAGGACCTAGCGGGGGCACAGATACGCAGTATTTT; CDR3 protein: CASSHPGGPSGGTDTQYF
V gene: TRBV7-3; clone size: few; J gene: TRBJ1-1; D gene: NA; CDR3 DNA: TGTGCCAGCAGCAGACAGAAGAACACTGAAGCTTTCTTT; CDR3 protein: CASSRQKNTEAFF
V gene: TRBV4-1; clone size: NA; J gene: TRBJ2-2; D gene: NA; CDR3 DNA: TGCGCCAGCAGCTACGGGGAGTTCAGCACCGGGGAGCTGTTTTTT; CDR3 protein: CASSYGEFSTGELFF